These 22 T cell receptor beta chains share one sample of origin, sequenced in a study of blood T cell repertoires in COVID-19. Generated by immunoSEQ multiplex PCR, the TCRdb table keeps only in-frame clones and is missing some. The sample lists fewer than 400,000 clones, about 89% occurring once. The specimen sequenced was PBMCs or T cells enriched from blood (not recorded which). All receptors derive from a man aged 55 to 70 who had recovered from COVID-19.

The chain recombines TRBV3-1 (or the pseudogene TRBV3-2) with TRBJ2-7; 7 positions match TRBD2. Losses at the gene ends were 3 bases for V and 5 bases for J; bases not matched to a gene: 7. Looked up from germline, CDR1 is LGHDT and CDR2 is YNNKEL (reference sequence). The CDR3 length is 14 residues. The CDR3 spells CASSQWEGRNEQYF. CDR3 bases: TGTGCCAGCAGCCAGTGGGAGGGCCGGAACGAGCAGTACTTC.

This clone was observed a single time. The chain joins TRBV6-5 to TRBJ2-3; D is possibly TRBD2 (6 bases). This CDR3 is 14 amino acids long. The V gene lost 6 bases and the J gene lost 2 bases, with 12 bases spanning the gap. Germline CDR1 and CDR2: MNHEY and SVGAGI. CDR3 sequence reads: CASSSSANTDTQYF. The CDR3 coding sequence is TGTGCCAGCAGCTCTAGCGCGAACACAGATACGCAGTATTTT.

The chain uses TRBV5-1 and TRBJ2-6; 7 bases agree with TRBD1. Germline V gives CDR1 SGHRS, CDR2 YFSETQ. This CDR3 comprises 18 residues. J was trimmed by 5 bases and V by 4 bases; bases with no gene match: 15. The CDR3 bases are TGCGCCAGCAGCCCAACACCGCCGACAGGGTGGCGGGCCAACGTCCTGACTTTC. Its protein product is CASSPTPPTGWRANVLTF.

The chain links TRBV6-5 to TRBJ2-1; 8 bases are shared with TRBD1. CDR3 size: 14 residues. V was clipped by 6 bases and J by 4 bases; unmatched bases: 5. The germline V gene has CDR1 MNHEY and CDR2 SVGAGI. As DNA, the CDR3 is TGTGCCAGCAGCAGGGACAGGACGTACAATGAGCAGTTCTTC. It codes for CASSRDRTYNEQFF.

V is TRBV18 and J is TRBJ2-6; D is ambiguous. This CDR3 has 16 amino acids. Germline values: CDR1 KGHSH, CDR2 LQKENI. Trimming stripped 3 bases from V and 0 bases from J, with 9 bases between. The CDR3 coding sequence is TGTGCCAGCTCACCGAACAGCCACTCTGGGGCCAACGTCCTGACTTTC. Protein: CASSPNSHSGANVLTF.

The chain has TRBV5-1 and TRBJ2-3; 8 nucleotides line up with TRBD2. Germline loops: CDR1 SGHRS, CDR2 YFSETQ. The CDR3 contains 15 residues. J gave up 2 bases and V 5 bases, and 7 bases lay outside the gene matches. This chain's CDR3 is CASSSSGSHTDTQYF. DNA of the CDR3: TGCGCCAGCAGTTCCAGCGGGAGCCACACAGATACGCAGTATTTT.

The chain has TRBV5-6 and TRBJ2-2; D uncertain. Germline CDR1 SGHDT, CDR2 YYEEEE. CDR3 length: 13 residues. Between the trimmed V and J ends, which lost 2 bases and 4 bases, there was a span of 6 bases. The CDR3 nucleotides read TGTGCCAGCAGCTTCAGAGGCACCGGGGAGCTGTTTTTT. It translates to CASSFRGTGELFF.

This sequence joins TRBV7-3 and TRBJ2-7; 10 bases align to TRBD2. After removal of 2 bases from V and 2 bases from J, the junction contained 3 bases not matched to a gene. Germline V gene lookup returns CDR1 SGHTA and CDR2 FQGTGA. This CDR3 is built from 15 residues. In DNA, the CDR3 is TGTGCCAGCAGCTTACTAGCGGGAGAACCCTACGAGCAGTACTTC. Its translation: CASSLLAGEPYEQYF.

The J gene is TRBJ2-3, the V gene TRBV3-1 (or the pseudogene TRBV3-2), with 12 bases fitting TRBD2. With 2 bases clipped from V and 2 bases from J, the junction kept 2 bases outside the gene matches. Germline CDR1 LGHDT, CDR2 YNNKEL (reference sequence). This CDR3 has 16 amino acids. The CDR3 DNA follows: TGTGCCAGCAGCCAAAGACTAGCGGGAGCCACAGATACGCAGTATTTT. Protein sequence: CASSQRLAGATDTQYF.

This chain joins TRBV6-2 or TRBV6-3 and TRBJ2-1; 7 positions match TRBD2. Per the germline V gene, CDR1 is MNHEY and CDR2 is SVGEGT. This CDR3 is 14 amino acids long. Trimming took 2 bases from V and 5 from J; bases not matched to a gene: 3. The chain's CDR3 is CASSYTGTNNEQFF. CDR3 coding DNA: TGTGCCAGCAGTTACACCGGGACTAACAATGAGCAGTTCTTC.

The chain uses TRBV28 and TRBJ2-7, with 9 bases matching TRBD2. V lost 8 bases, J lost 2 bases, and 7 bases stayed unmatched. The CDR3 sequence is 14 residues long. The germline V gene has CDR1 MDHEN and CDR2 SYDVKM. As DNA, the CDR3 is TGTGCCAGCGGGACACTAGCGGGCACCTACGAGCAGTACTTC. Residues: CASGTLAGTYEQYF.

The CDR3 nucleotides read TGTGCCAGCAGCCTAGGGGGACAGCGAGCTAACTATGGCTACACCTTC. It specifies CASSLGGQRANYGYTF. The chain has TRBV3-1 (or the pseudogene TRBV3-2) and TRBJ1-2; 7 nucleotides line up with TRBD1. Unmatched junction bases numbered 8, after V lost 4 bases and J lost 0 bases. The germline V gene encodes CDR1 LGHDT and CDR2 YNNKEL (reference sequence). This CDR3 has 16 amino acids.

The gene calls are TRBV4-1 and TRBJ1-2; a weak D match, TRBD1 (5 bases). CDR1 is MGHRA and CDR2 is YSYEKL in the germline V gene. CDR3 length equals 17 residues. V was shortened by 4 bases and J by 3 bases, with 21 bases between the two germline ends. CDR3 DNA: TGCGCCAGCAGCCGACTAGGGGACGAGTTTGTCTACTATGGCTACACCTTC. Amino acids: CASSRLGDEFVYYGYTF.

Points on this clone: Other nucleotide sequences from this sample produce the same CDR3. The chain joins TRBV18 to TRBJ2-3; 7 nucleotides agree with TRBD1. The CDR3 consists of 14 residues. Trimming cost V 3 bases and J 4 bases; bases outside gene matches: 4. CDR1 and CDR2 from the germline V gene are KGHSH and LQKENI. The DNA of the CDR3 is TGTGCCAGCTCACCCGGTCAGGGGGCAGATACGCAGTATTTT. It codes for CASSPGQGADTQYF.

The chain links TRBV18 to TRBJ2-3, with a tentative D call TRBD2 (6 bases). Deletions cut 4 bases from V and 6 bases from J, with 17 bases between. Germline lookup yields CDR1 KGHSH and CDR2 LQKENI. This CDR3 spans 15 amino acids. DNA of the CDR3: TGTGCCAGCTCACGGTCCCTAGCGACCGTGGATACGCAGTATTTT. Translation gives CASSRSLATVDTQYF. Looking up the rest from reference TRBV18 and TRBJ2-3 gives the full variable domain: NAGVMQNPRHLVRRRGQEARLRCSPMKGHSHVYWYRQLPEEGLKFMVYLQKENIIDESGMPKERFSAEFPKEGPSILRIQQVVRGDSAAYFCASSRSLATVDTQYFGPGTRLTVL.

This rearrangement joins TRBV9 to TRBJ2-1; TRBD1 matches at 8 bases. This CDR3 is 15 amino acids long. V was pared by 1 base and J by 4 bases, with 4 bases of the junction left unmatched. CDR1 is SGDLS, CDR2 YYNGEE, per germline. This CDR3 reads CASSVSGGIYNEQFF. The CDR3 bases are TGTGCCAGCAGCGTATCAGGGGGCATATACAATGAGCAGTTCTTC.

In this sample, this clone turned up many times. This chain uses TRBV19 with TRBJ1-2, with TRBD1 identical over 7 bases. Germline CDR1 and CDR2: LNHDA and SQIVND (reference sequence). The ends lost 3 bases at V and 3 bases at J; junction bases unmatched: 4. CDR3 size: 14 residues. This CDR3 is CASSMRQGDYGYTF. The CDR3 nucleotides are TGTGCCAGTAGTATGCGACAGGGTGACTATGGCTACACCTTC.

Notes on this clone: Different DNA sequences within this sample yield the same CDR3. The chain is built from TRBV5-1 and TRBJ2-3; 8 bases map to TRBD2. The CDR3 has 15 amino acids. Germline lookup yields CDR1 SGHRS and CDR2 YFSETQ. The V segment lost 4 bases and the J segment 1 base; nucleotides outside the gene matches: 5. CDR3 region: CASSLPLAGTDTQYF. CDR3 coding DNA: TGCGCCAGCAGCCTACCACTAGCGGGCACAGATACGCAGTATTTT.

CDR3 DNA sequence: TGTGCCATCAGTGAGTCGATTAGCGGGAGGTCGAACACCGGGGAGCTGTTTTTT. Its protein product is CAISESISGRSNTGELFF. The rearrangement links TRBV10-3 to TRBJ2-2; 10 bases are a match to TRBD2. Trimming took 0 bases from V and 0 from J; bases not matched to a gene: 4. The CDR3 covers 18 residues. CDR1 ENHRY and CDR2 SYGVKD come from the germline V gene.

V and J are TRBV28 and TRBJ1-3, with D perhaps TRBD1 (5 bases). The CDR3 is made up of 15 amino acids. V dropped 4 bases and J dropped 4 bases, with 14 bases sitting between them. Germline V gene data show CDR1 as MDHEN and CDR2 as SYDVKM. Here the CDR3 reads CASSSPSGVGNTIYF. The CDR3, as DNA: TGTGCCAGCAGTTCACCGTCGGGGGTAGGAAACACCATATATTTT.

The chain combines TRBV6-2 or TRBV6-3 with TRBJ2-7; D might be TRBD2 (5 bases). Trimming removed 5 bases at V and 4 bases at J, with 15 bases between. CDR1 and CDR2 from the germline V gene are MNHEY and SVGEGT. This CDR3 has 14 residues. The CDR3 here is CASSPLLGVYEQYF. CDR3 DNA sequence: TGTGCCAGCAGTCCACTCCTCGGGGTTTACGAGCAGTACTTC.

The V and J genes are TRBV14 and TRBJ2-5; TRBD2 agrees at 14 bases. This CDR3 comprises 19 residues. V was pared by 0 bases and J by 0 bases, with 6 bases of the junction left unmatched. Germline V lookup: CDR1 SGHDN, CDR2 FVKESK. DNA of the CDR3: TGTGCCAGCAGCCAAGATTATAGGACTAGCGGGAGGTACCAAGAGACCCAGTACTTC. This encodes CASSQDYRTSGRYQETQYF.